Listed below are T cell receptor beta chains from one sample, sequenced in a study of blood T cell repertoires in COVID-19. Assay used: immunoSEQ multiplex PCR; TCRdb lists only in-frame clones, some missing. The sample has about 70,000 clones, more than 75% seen once. The material sequenced was peripheral blood. All receptors come from a human donor in a cohort sampled during active COVID-19. Both conserved end residues are part of each CDR3. Fields, in order: CDR3 length, J gene, D gene, clone size, V gene, CDR3 DNA, CDR3 protein. A D gene is named only where the DNA matches it firmly. Part of the rows lack a size; the others show once, few, many or a class for expanded clones.

len: 13
j_gene: TRBJ1-2
d_gene: TRBD1
abundance: NA
v_gene: TRBV2
CDR3nt: TGTGCCAGCAGGGGACAGCTTAACTATGGCTACACCTTC
CDR3aa: CASRGQLNYGYTF

len: 16
j_gene: TRBJ2-6
d_gene: NA
abundance: NA
v_gene: TRBV6-4
CDR3nt: TGTGCCAGCAGTGACTCGAAGAGCTCTGGGGCCAACGTCCTGACTTTC
CDR3aa: CASSDSKSSGANVLTF

len: 15
j_gene: TRBJ1-3
d_gene: NA
abundance: NA
v_gene: TRBV2
CDR3nt: TGTGCCAGCAGTGAATACGCGGGCCCTGGAAACACCATATATTTT
CDR3aa: CASSEYAGPGNTIYF

len: 16
j_gene: TRBJ2-2
d_gene: NA
abundance: NA
v_gene: TRBV4-3
CDR3nt: TGCGCCAGCAGCCAAGATCAGACGGGATTGACCGGGGAGCTGTTTTTT
CDR3aa: CASSQDQTGLTGELFF

len: 13
j_gene: TRBJ1-5
d_gene: NA
abundance: NA
v_gene: TRBV6-6
CDR3nt: TGTGCCAGCAAGAGGGAGGAGAATCAGCCCCAGCATTTT
CDR3aa: CASKREENQPQHF

len: 14
j_gene: TRBJ2-7
d_gene: TRBD1
abundance: NA
v_gene: TRBV6-5
CDR3nt: TGTGCCAGCAGTACCACCGGGACAGTCTACGAGCAGTACTTC
CDR3aa: CASSTTGTVYEQYF

len: 17
j_gene: TRBJ2-5
d_gene: TRBD2
abundance: NA
v_gene: TRBV7-8
CDR3nt: TGTGCCAGCAGCCCCAGAGGAGATAGCGGGGGGAAAGAGACCCAGTACTTC
CDR3aa: CASSPRGDSGGKETQYF

len: 14
j_gene: TRBJ1-1
d_gene: TRBD1
abundance: NA
v_gene: TRBV30
CDR3nt: TGTGCCTGGAGTTTGGGGACAGGGAGCACTGAAGCTTTCTTT
CDR3aa: CAWSLGTGSTEAFF

len: 13
j_gene: TRBJ1-1
d_gene: NA
abundance: NA
v_gene: TRBV7-2
CDR3nt: TGTGCCAGCAGCTTAGCTTGGGGCGCTGAAGCTTTCTTT
CDR3aa: CASSLAWGAEAFF

len: 15
j_gene: TRBJ1-4
d_gene: NA
abundance: NA
v_gene: TRBV4-2
CDR3nt: TGTGCCAGCAGCCAAGAACGGCAGATAGCCGAAAAACTGTTTTTT
CDR3aa: CASSQERQIAEKLFF

len: 13
j_gene: TRBJ2-7
d_gene: NA
abundance: NA
v_gene: TRBV2
CDR3nt: TGTGCCAGCAGTGAAGCAGGGGTCTACGAGCAGTACTTC
CDR3aa: CASSEAGVYEQYF

len: 11
j_gene: TRBJ2-2
d_gene: NA
abundance: few
v_gene: TRBV5-1
CDR3nt: TGCGCCATCCGGGTCGCCGGGGAGCTGTTTTTT
CDR3aa: CAIRVAGELFF

len: 15
j_gene: TRBJ2-1
d_gene: NA
abundance: NA
v_gene: TRBV5-6
CDR3nt: TGTGCCAGCAGCTTGGGCGGCGGGGGCCTAAATGAGCAGTTCTTC
CDR3aa: CASSLGGGGLNEQFF

len: 13
j_gene: TRBJ1-2
d_gene: NA
abundance: NA
v_gene: TRBV12-3/TRBV12-4
CDR3nt: TGTGCCAGCAGCCTCGGGGGAGACTATGGCTACACCTTC
CDR3aa: CASSLGGDYGYTF

len: 13
j_gene: TRBJ1-2
d_gene: NA
abundance: NA
v_gene: TRBV25-1
CDR3nt: TGTGCCAGCAGAGGAAGACAGGTGTTGGGCTACACCTTC
CDR3aa: CASRGRQVLGYTF

len: 16
j_gene: TRBJ1-6
d_gene: NA
abundance: NA
v_gene: TRBV9
CDR3nt: TGTGCCAGCAGCGTAGGAGGAGCACCGGCTAATTCACCCCTCCACTTT
CDR3aa: CASSVGGAPANSPLHF

len: 13
j_gene: TRBJ1-2
d_gene: NA
abundance: NA
v_gene: TRBV7-3
CDR3nt: TGTGCCAGCAGCCCAGATAAGAACTATGGCTACACCTTC
CDR3aa: CASSPDKNYGYTF

len: 14
j_gene: TRBJ1-2
d_gene: NA
abundance: NA
v_gene: TRBV27
CDR3nt: TGTGCCAGCAGTTTATCGAGGCAAGGATATGGCTACACCTTC
CDR3aa: CASSLSRQGYGYTF

len: 15
j_gene: TRBJ2-7
d_gene: TRBD1
abundance: NA
v_gene: TRBV7-2
CDR3nt: TGTGCCAGCAGCCCGACGGGACAGGACTCCTACGAGCAGTACTTC
CDR3aa: CASSPTGQDSYEQYF

len: 14
j_gene: TRBJ2-1
d_gene: TRBD1
abundance: NA
v_gene: TRBV6-5
CDR3nt: TGTGCCAGCAGCCCGGGACAGGCCTACAATGAGCAGTTCTTC
CDR3aa: CASSPGQAYNEQFF

len: 16
j_gene: TRBJ2-3
d_gene: TRBD2
abundance: NA
v_gene: TRBV3-1/TRBV3-2
CDR3nt: TGTGCCAGCAGCCAAGAGGGAGCGGGGGGGCGAGATACGCAGTATTTT
CDR3aa: CASSQEGAGGRDTQYF

len: 18
j_gene: TRBJ2-3
d_gene: NA
abundance: NA
v_gene: TRBV21-1
CDR3nt: TGTGCCAGCAGCAGTACGACAGGCTTGGCGCTTAAAACGGATACGCAGTATTTT
CDR3aa: CASSSTTGLALKTDTQYF

len: 18
j_gene: TRBJ2-1
d_gene: TRBD1
abundance: NA
v_gene: TRBV25-1
CDR3nt: TGTGCCAGCAGTGAAAACCCGGGACAGGGGGTTGTTTACAATGAGCAGTTCTTC
CDR3aa: CASSENPGQGVVYNEQFF

len: 18
j_gene: TRBJ1-6
d_gene: NA
abundance: NA
v_gene: TRBV5-4
CDR3nt: TGTGCCAGCAGCTTGGAAGGGTCCCCGACAGGTAATAATTCACCCCTCCACTTT
CDR3aa: CASSLEGSPTGNNSPLHF

len: 11
j_gene: TRBJ1-1
d_gene: NA
abundance: NA
v_gene: TRBV6-6
CDR3nt: TGTGCCAGCAGACGGACAGACAAAGCTTTCTTT
CDR3aa: CASRRTDKAFF

len: 16
j_gene: TRBJ2-3
d_gene: TRBD2
abundance: NA
v_gene: TRBV6-1
CDR3nt: TGTGCCAGCAGTGAAACGACTAGCGGGGGGGCAGATACGCAGTATTTT
CDR3aa: CASSETTSGGADTQYF

len: 15
j_gene: TRBJ1-3
d_gene: NA
abundance: NA
v_gene: TRBV5-4
CDR3nt: TGTGCCAGCAGCTTGGACTCCGGCTCTGGAAACACCATATATTTT
CDR3aa: CASSLDSGSGNTIYF

len: 16
j_gene: TRBJ2-1
d_gene: NA
abundance: NA
v_gene: TRBV6-6
CDR3nt: TGTGCCAGCAGACCAATGGGGGGTCAATCCTACAATGAGCAGTTCTTC
CDR3aa: CASRPMGGQSYNEQFF

len: 18
j_gene: TRBJ1-1
d_gene: NA
abundance: NA
v_gene: TRBV7-8
CDR3nt: TGTGCCAGCAGCTTAGCGGCGTTTGCGGGGGAATTGAACACTGAAGCTTTCTTT
CDR3aa: CASSLAAFAGELNTEAFF

len: 14
j_gene: TRBJ1-3
d_gene: NA
abundance: NA
v_gene: TRBV6-5
CDR3nt: TGTGCCACCGCCGCCGAGGGAGCTGGAAACACCATATATTTT
CDR3aa: CATAAEGAGNTIYF

len: 14
j_gene: TRBJ1-4
d_gene: NA
abundance: NA
v_gene: TRBV27
CDR3nt: TGTGCCAGCAGTTCCGGCCCGCGGGACGAAAAACTGTTTTTT
CDR3aa: CASSSGPRDEKLFF

len: 14
j_gene: TRBJ2-5
d_gene: NA
abundance: once
v_gene: TRBV5-3
CDR3nt: TGTGCCAGAAGCCTGGACAGAGGGCAAGAGACCCAGTACTTC
CDR3aa: CARSLDRGQETQYF

len: 15
j_gene: TRBJ2-7
d_gene: TRBD1
abundance: NA
v_gene: TRBV6-5
CDR3nt: TGTGCCAGCAGCGACCGACAGGGGGCGGCCTACGAGCAGTACTTC
CDR3aa: CASSDRQGAAYEQYF

len: 18
j_gene: TRBJ2-2
d_gene: NA
abundance: NA
v_gene: TRBV5-1
CDR3nt: TGCGCCAGCAGCTTGCCGGGGACGGGGGGCGCGGGCACCGGGGAGCTGTTTTTT
CDR3aa: CASSLPGTGGAGTGELFF

len: 14
j_gene: TRBJ1-5
d_gene: TRBD1
abundance: NA
v_gene: TRBV28
CDR3nt: TGTGCCAGCAGCCCGGGACAGGGGGATCAGCCCCAGCATTTT
CDR3aa: CASSPGQGDQPQHF

len: 16
j_gene: TRBJ2-7
d_gene: TRBD1
abundance: NA
v_gene: TRBV4-3
CDR3nt: TGCGCCAGCAGCCAAGTGCTTGGGACAGGCTCCTACGAGCAGTACTTC
CDR3aa: CASSQVLGTGSYEQYF

len: 14
j_gene: TRBJ1-2
d_gene: TRBD1
abundance: NA
v_gene: TRBV2
CDR3nt: TGTGCCAGCAGATTCGACAGGGCGGACTATGGCTACACCTTC
CDR3aa: CASRFDRADYGYTF

len: 12
j_gene: TRBJ1-1
d_gene: TRBD1
abundance: once
v_gene: TRBV2
CDR3nt: TGTGCCAGCAGTATGACAGGGGATGAAGCTTTCTTT
CDR3aa: CASSMTGDEAFF

len: 13
j_gene: TRBJ2-7
d_gene: NA
abundance: few
v_gene: TRBV19
CDR3nt: TGTGCCAGTAGTATTCAGGGGGGAATGGAGCAGTACTTC
CDR3aa: CASSIQGGMEQYF

len: 15
j_gene: TRBJ2-3
d_gene: NA
abundance: NA
v_gene: TRBV28
CDR3nt: TGTGCCAGCAGTTTCGGAGGAGGGGACACAGATACGCAGTATTTT
CDR3aa: CASSFGGGDTDTQYF

len: 12
j_gene: TRBJ1-1
d_gene: NA
abundance: once
v_gene: TRBV6-1
CDR3nt: TGTGCCAGCAATGAAGGACACGTTGAAGCTTTCTTT
CDR3aa: CASNEGHVEAFF

len: 16
j_gene: TRBJ1-2
d_gene: TRBD1
abundance: NA
v_gene: TRBV7-3
CDR3nt: TGTGCCAGCAGCTTAACGGCGGGGACAGGGGGACATGGCTACACCTTC
CDR3aa: CASSLTAGTGGHGYTF

len: 17
j_gene: TRBJ2-1
d_gene: TRBD1
abundance: NA
v_gene: TRBV4-2
CDR3nt: TGTGCCAGCAGCCAAACCTCATTCGGGACAGCGTACAATGAGCAGTTCTTC
CDR3aa: CASSQTSFGTAYNEQFF

len: 15
j_gene: TRBJ1-6
d_gene: NA
abundance: NA
v_gene: TRBV5-5
CDR3nt: TGTGCCAGCAGCTTGGGGGCGGGGGGCGTTTCACCCCTCCACTTT
CDR3aa: CASSLGAGGVSPLHF

len: 17
j_gene: TRBJ1-1
d_gene: NA
abundance: NA
v_gene: TRBV7-8
CDR3nt: TGTGCCAGCAGCTTAGGGACCAGACAGGAAGGATACACTGAAGCTTTCTTT
CDR3aa: CASSLGTRQEGYTEAFF

len: 15
j_gene: TRBJ1-2
d_gene: NA
abundance: few
v_gene: TRBV5-4
CDR3nt: TGTGCCAGCAGCTTGATCGACAGTTCTAACTATGGCTACACCTTC
CDR3aa: CASSLIDSSNYGYTF

len: 14
j_gene: TRBJ2-1
d_gene: NA
abundance: NA
v_gene: TRBV11-3
CDR3nt: TGTGCCAGCAGCGGAGGAGACTTATACAATGAGCAGTTCTTC
CDR3aa: CASSGGDLYNEQFF

len: 15
j_gene: TRBJ2-1
d_gene: NA
abundance: NA
v_gene: TRBV2
CDR3nt: TGTGCCAGCAGTAAGCCCGGGACACAGGTTCATGAGCAGTTCTTC
CDR3aa: CASSKPGTQVHEQFF

len: 15
j_gene: TRBJ1-3
d_gene: TRBD1
abundance: NA
v_gene: TRBV27
CDR3nt: TGTGCCAGCAGTCCTATACAGGGGGCGAGAAACACCATATATTTT
CDR3aa: CASSPIQGARNTIYF

len: 14
j_gene: TRBJ2-3
d_gene: TRBD2
abundance: NA
v_gene: TRBV5-1
CDR3nt: TGCGCCAGCAAGCAAGCGGGGGAGACAGATACGCAGTATTTT
CDR3aa: CASKQAGETDTQYF

len: 13
j_gene: TRBJ2-2
d_gene: NA
abundance: NA
v_gene: TRBV2
CDR3nt: TGTGCCAGCAGCTCCGGGTATTCCGGGGAGCTGTTTTTT
CDR3aa: CASSSGYSGELFF

len: 15
j_gene: TRBJ2-3
d_gene: TRBD1
abundance: NA
v_gene: TRBV7-2
CDR3nt: TGTGCCAGCAGCTCACGGGGACAGGGCACAGATACGCAGTATTTT
CDR3aa: CASSSRGQGTDTQYF

len: 17
j_gene: TRBJ1-3
d_gene: NA
abundance: NA
v_gene: TRBV5-1
CDR3nt: TGCGCCAGCAGCTTCTCAGTCCAGGGTTCCTCTGGAAACACCATATATTTT
CDR3aa: CASSFSVQGSSGNTIYF

len: 15
j_gene: TRBJ2-7
d_gene: TRBD1
abundance: NA
v_gene: TRBV5-1
CDR3nt: TGCGCCAGCAGTTCCAACCGGGACAGGGTTTACGAGCAGTACTTC
CDR3aa: CASSSNRDRVYEQYF

len: 14
j_gene: TRBJ2-2
d_gene: TRBD1
abundance: NA
v_gene: TRBV3-1/TRBV3-2
CDR3nt: TGTGCCAGCAGCGGGACAGGGGGCTTCGGGGAGCTGTTTTTT
CDR3aa: CASSGTGGFGELFF

len: 13
j_gene: TRBJ2-3
d_gene: NA
abundance: NA
v_gene: TRBV19
CDR3nt: TGTGCCAGTAGTAGGGAAGGGGCAGATACGCAGTATTTT
CDR3aa: CASSREGADTQYF

len: 14
j_gene: TRBJ2-1
d_gene: TRBD1
abundance: once
v_gene: TRBV25-1
CDR3nt: TGTGCCAGCAGTGAATCGGGGACAGGTTACGAGCAGTTCTTC
CDR3aa: CASSESGTGYEQFF

len: 14
j_gene: TRBJ2-7
d_gene: NA
abundance: NA
v_gene: TRBV18
CDR3nt: TGTGCCAGCTCACAAGTGGGCAGGGAATACGAGCAGTACTTC
CDR3aa: CASSQVGREYEQYF